This T cell receptor (beta chain) was recorded in a study of neurological immune-mediated disorders. Study results and limitations: The absence of any CDR3 amino acid sequence shared by expanded clones across subjects suggests that repertoires were private in all groups.

V shed 4 bases and J 5 bases; nucleotides not matched to a gene: 11. This CDR3 comprises 15 residues. Germline V gives CDR1 DFQATT, CDR2 SNEGSKA (reference sequence). This clonotype was seen ten or more times. The antigen is unknown. Source material was 2 million unsorted PBMCs, stored at -80 °C in RNAlater. By 5'RACE with 10-nucleotide random UMIs, the cDNA was made. TCRdb itself ran the 5' RACE reads through MiXCR, one entry per CDR3 protein. The sample gives fewer than 65,000 distinct CDR3 sequences, under 13% of which show up once; less than 6% is in the top ten. The sequence was obtained from a man aged 70 or older with HTLV-1-associated myelopathy (HAM/TSP). This sequence joins TRBV20-1 and TRBJ2-5, with TRBD1 matching 9 bases. The sample consisted of PBMCs. This CDR3 is CSATPPTGGGETQYF. CDR3 DNA: TGCAGTGCTACTCCCCCGACAGGGGGGGGGGAGACCCAGTACTTC.